This TCR beta chain derives from a study of T cell responses to AZD1222 COVID-19 vaccine. The protocol was immunoSEQ multiplex PCR, while the TCRdb copy is restricted to in-frame clones and leaves out a portion. The sample shows under 150,000 clones, 80% to 95% of them seen only once. The CDR3 has 14 residues. Germline lookup yields CDR1 SGHTA and CDR2 FQGTGA. V was cut by 0 bases and J by 0 bases, with 3 bases left in between. As for this clone: Antigen specificity is unknown.

The study's findings and limits: Two doses of AZD1222 preceded a rise in Spike-specific TCR breadth and depth. Donors, mostly white British, included more females; clonal diversity was possibly underestimated.

This sequence was found in an adult who received the AZD1222 COVID-19 vaccine. The specimen comprised peripheral blood, sampled 28 days after the second AZD1222 dose. This chain joins TRBV7-3 and TRBJ2-1; D is unresolved. In DNA form, the CDR3 reads TGTGCCAGCAGCTTAACCGGCTCCTACAATGAGCAGTTCTTC. It specifies CASSLTGSYNEQFF. Combining the CDR3 with reference TRBV7-3 and TRBJ2-1 gives the whole variable domain GAGVSQTPSNKVTEKGKYVELRCDPISGHTALYWYRQSLGQGPEFLIYFQGTGAADDSGLPNDRFFAVRPEGSVSTLKIQRTERGDSAVYLCASSLTGSYNEQFFGPGTRLTVL.